The next 32 T cell receptor beta chains were all read from a single sample in a study of T cells of healthy individuals. TCRdb called the 5' RACE reads again in MiXCR, with one record for every CDR3 protein. The data hold around 53,000 distinct CDR3 sequences, with roughly 14% observed a single time. The receptors originated from a human donor in good health.

V usage is TRBV5-1 and J usage is TRBJ2-7; weak D call: TRBD2 (6 bases). Germline V CDR1 and CDR2: SGHRS, YFSETQ. V was clipped by 0 bases and J by 1 base, with 11 bases between them. This CDR3 has 15 residues. The CDR3 loop is CASSLAAGRSYEQYF. The CDR3 DNA follows: TGCGCCAGCAGCTTGGCCGCGGGACGTTCCTACGAGCAGTACTTC.

A word on this clonotype: One end of the junction is discordant with germline, which a read error may explain. The chain employs TRBV4-3 and TRBJ1-5; 10 bases match TRBD1. There are 15 residues in the CDR3. Germline V gene sequence: CDR1 LGHNA, CDR2 YSLEER. The CDR3 protein is CTSSQDGTGDQPQHF. DNA for the CDR3: TGCACCAGCAGCCAAGATGGGACAGGGGATCAGCCCCAGCATTTT.

This clonotype occurred many times. CDR3 amino acids: CSAGGGTQYF. CDR3 nucleotide sequence: TGCAGCGCAGGCGGAGGCACCCAGTACTTC. This chain links TRBV29-1 with TRBJ2-5; D possibly corresponds to TRBD2 (5 bases). Germline V gene data show CDR1 as SQVTM and CDR2 as ANQGSEA. The CDR3 sequence is 10 residues long. Trimming took 7 bases from V and 8 from J, leaving 11 bases between them. The full variable domain, in which reference TRBV29-1 and TRBJ2-5 provide the parts outside the CDR3, is SAVISQKPSRDICQRGTSLTIQCQVDSQVTMMFWYRQQPGQSLTLIATANQGSEATYESGFVIDKFPISRPNLTFSTLTVSNMSPEDSSIYLCSAGGGTQYFGPGTRLLVL.

This chain links TRBV11-2 with TRBJ2-7; a possible D gene is TRBD2 (6 bases). The CDR3 covers 15 residues. CDR1 and CDR2 (germline): SGHAT, FQNNGV. V shed 0 bases and J shed 5 bases, with 14 bases lying between them. The DNA of the CDR3 is TGTGCCAGCAGCTTAGAGCGGGACGGAAGGCACGAGCAGTACTTC. Its translation is CASSLERDGRHEQYF.

This clonotype was detected only a few times. The chain couples TRBV20-1 to TRBJ2-7; D possibly uses TRBD1 or TRBD2 (6 bases each). V lost 6 bases and J 4 bases, leaving 19 bases between the germline ends. This CDR3 comprises 14 residues. The germline CDR1 and CDR2 sequences are DFQATT and SNEGSKA (reference sequence). The CDR3 protein is CSAVGGGRGYEQYF. CDR3 DNA sequence: TGCAGTGCCGTAGGGGGAGGTAGGGGATACGAGCAGTACTTC.

This clonotype was counted at least ten times. The chain links TRBV20-1 to TRBJ2-2; D is unclear. The length of the CDR3 is 14 residues. The V end lost 1 base, the J end lost 4 bases, and 10 bases lay between the germline ends. Germline V CDR1 and CDR2: DFQATT, SNEGSKA (reference sequence). The CDR3 sequence is CSARASVGTGELFF. The CDR3 DNA sequence: TGCAGTGCTAGAGCTAGTGTAGGCACCGGGGAGCTGTTTTTT.

As regards this clonotype: This may be a read error: a much more frequent sequence differs by one nucleotide. CDR3 amino acids: CASSLSSGWGTEAFF. The CDR3 nucleotides are TGTGCCAGCAGCTTGAGTTCGGGTTGGGGCACTGAAGCTTTCTTT. J is TRBJ1-1 and V is TRBV5-4, with D unresolved. This CDR3 spans 15 amino acids. CDR1 is SGHNT, CDR2 YYREEE, per germline (reference sequence). Deletions cut 1 base from V and 4 bases from J, with 14 bases between.

The V gene is TRBV12-3 or TRBV12-4, the J gene TRBJ1-3; D is possibly TRBD1 (6 bases). V lost 2 bases and J lost 0, with 8 bases in between. The CDR3 has 15 residues. CDR3 sequence: CASSLTGSSGNTIYF. Written as DNA, the CDR3 is TGTGCCAGCAGTTTAACAGGGAGCTCTGGAAACACCATATATTTT.

The J gene is TRBJ2-1, the V gene TRBV12-3 or TRBV12-4; tentatively, D is TRBD1 (6 bases). With 3 bases removed from V and 8 bases from J, the gap between germline ends came to 20 bases. This CDR3 spans 16 amino acids. CDR3 region: CASSFIRAGVRDEQFF. The CDR3 DNA reads TGTGCCAGCAGTTTCATTAGGGCAGGGGTTCGGGATGAGCAGTTCTTC.

The chain couples TRBV13 to TRBJ1-1; no clear D. V was trimmed by 2 bases and J by 4 bases, leaving 8 bases between them. This CDR3 spans 13 amino acids. Germline V gene lookup returns CDR1 PRHDT and CDR2 FYEKMQ (reference sequence). The CDR3 spells CASSLLVGTEAFF. CDR3 bases: TGTGCCAGCAGCTTATTAGTGGGCACTGAAGCTTTCTTT.

This clonotype has only a few counts. The V and J genes are TRBV7-6 and TRBJ2-7; 12 positions agree with TRBD1. Looked up from germline, CDR1 is SGHVS and CDR2 is FNYEAQ. The CDR3 consists of 17 residues. V shed 0 bases and J 4 bases; nucleotides not matched to a gene: 7. The CDR3 reads CASSLASGTGGVYEQYF. In nucleotides, the CDR3 is TGTGCCAGCAGCTTAGCTTCCGGGACAGGGGGCGTGTACGAGCAGTACTTC.

The chain combines TRBV7-2 with TRBJ1-3; D gene ambiguous. The CDR3 runs to 13 residues. Per germline, CDR1 SGHTA and CDR2 FQGNSA. With 6 bases removed from V and 2 bases from J, the gap between germline ends came to 8 bases. The CDR3 DNA reads as TGTGCCAGCAGTTTTAACACTGGAAACACCATATATTTT. Translating gives CASSFNTGNTIYF.

The V and J genes are TRBV28 and TRBJ2-5; tentatively, D is TRBD2 (5 bases). Germline CDR1 MDHEN, CDR2 SYDVKM. Trimming pared 4 bases from V and 0 bases from J, leaving 24 bases between. The CDR3 has 19 amino acids. CDR3 DNA: TGTGCCAGCAGTTCATCTTCCCTTGGACTGTCTTTGTACCAAGAGACCCAGTACTTC. As protein: CASSSSSLGLSLYQETQYF.

The chain joins TRBV20-1 to TRBJ2-5, with 9 bases aligning to TRBD1. The CDR3 contains 15 residues. The junction had 9 bases not matched to a gene; V was cut back by 5 bases and J by 2 bases. Germline V gene sequence: CDR1 DFQATT, CDR2 SNEGSKA (reference sequence). This chain's CDR3 is CSAPGQGEGQETQYF. Here the CDR3 DNA reads TGCAGTGCTCCGGGACAGGGTGAGGGACAAGAGACCCAGTACTTC.

The V call is TRBV2, the J call TRBJ1-1; D not certain. The germline CDR1 and CDR2 sequences are SNHLY and FYNNEI. The CDR3 has 13 residues. V shed 0 bases and J shed 4 bases, with 6 bases lying between them. CDR3 sequence reads: CASSEAFTTEAFF. CDR3 nucleotide sequence: TGTGCCAGCAGTGAAGCGTTTACCACTGAAGCTTTCTTT.

This clonotype has only a few counts. The chain recombines TRBV6-1 with TRBJ2-7; D is possibly TRBD1 (6 bases). The CDR3 is 14 residues long. Germline V gene sequence: CDR1 MNHNS, CDR2 SASEGT. The V end lost 7 bases, the J end lost 7 bases, and 20 bases lay between the germline ends. CDR3 region: CASNKQGPMEEQYF. The CDR3, as DNA: TGTGCCAGCAACAAACAGGGCCCGATGGAGGAGCAGTACTTC.

This clonotype was found many times. The rearrangement uses TRBV7-9 and TRBJ1-2; D is uncertain. Trimming shortened V by 5 bases and J by 5 bases, and 12 bases separated the two germline ends. Germline CDR1 reads SEHNR; CDR2 reads FQNEAQ (reference sequence). This CDR3 has 13 amino acids. The CDR3 DNA sequence: TGTGCCAGCAGCGAGATAACAGATTATGGCTACACCTTC. It specifies CASSEITDYGYTF.

This clonotype was found many times. This rearrangement joins TRBV7-2 to TRBJ1-1; possible D gene TRBD1, 6 bases. Deletions cut 5 bases from V and 1 base from J, with 26 bases between. The CDR3 length is 19 residues. Per germline, CDR1 SGHTA and CDR2 FQGNSA. CDR3 coding DNA: TGTGCCAGCAGCCCGCGGGTCCCCTCATACAGGGATCGGAACACTGAAGCTTTCTTT. Encoded protein: CASSPRVPSYRDRNTEAFF.

This clonotype came up a few times. The rearrangement uses TRBV25-1 and TRBJ1-4; D is unresolved. Trimming removed 4 bases at V and 2 bases at J, with 2 bases between. This CDR3 contains 12 residues. Germline V CDR1 and CDR2: MGHDK, SYGVNS. The CDR3 DNA sequence: TGTGCCAGCAGTGTTACTAATGAAAAACTGTTTTTT. Translated: CASSVTNEKLFF.

Only a few counts were recorded for this clonotype. As DNA, the CDR3 is TGCAGTGCTAGAGCCCCAGCGGGAGCCTCCTACGAGCAGTACTTC. Protein product: CSARAPAGASYEQYF. The chain joins TRBV20-1 to TRBJ2-7, with 8 nucleotides matching TRBD2. The germline gives CDR1 DFQATT, CDR2 SNEGSKA (reference sequence). This CDR3 region has 15 residues. V was clipped by 1 base and J by 0 bases; unmatched bases: 5.

The table lists this clonotype with many counts. V usage is TRBV6-5 and J usage is TRBJ2-2, with D unresolved. V was shortened by 6 bases and J by 1 base, with 6 bases between the two germline ends. Germline CDR1 is MNHEY and CDR2 is SVGAGI. The length of the CDR3 is 13 residues. The CDR3 DNA follows: TGTGCCAGCAGACGAGAGAACACCGGGGAGCTGTTTTTT. It codes for CASRRENTGELFF.

The V call is TRBV6-5, the J call TRBJ2-5, with TRBD2 identical over 12 bases. CDR3 length: 15 residues. V gave up 2 bases and J gave up 4 bases; unmatched junction bases: 2. The germline gives CDR1 MNHEY, CDR2 SVGAGI. The CDR3 DNA reads TGTGCCAGCAGTTACCAACTAGCGGGGGGAGAGACCCAGTACTTC. This gives the protein CASSYQLAGGETQYF.

This clonotype was seen at least ten times. The chain carries TRBV6-5 and TRBJ1-1, with D uncertain. Germline-derived CDR1 and CDR2 are MNHEY and SVGAGI. V shed 4 bases and J shed 3 bases, with 12 bases lying between them. This CDR3 is 14 amino acids long. CDR3 DNA sequence: TGTGCCAGCAGTTCCGAGGGCATGGACACTGAAGCTTTCTTT. This translates into CASSSEGMDTEAFF.

This clonotype occurred a few times. This chain uses TRBV27 with TRBJ2-7; D gene ambiguous. V lost 0 bases and J lost 2, with 11 bases in between. Germline V CDR1 and CDR2: MNHEY, SMNVEV (reference sequence). This CDR3 is 15 amino acids long. The CDR3 loop is CASSLSGIGPYEQYF. CDR3 nucleotide sequence: TGTGCCAGCAGTTTATCAGGAATTGGTCCCTACGAGCAGTACTTC.

Notes on this clonotype: This may stem from a read error, because a much larger clone lies one nucleotide away. V gene TRBV20-1 combines with J gene TRBJ2-3, with 8 bases matching TRBD2. The CDR3 contains 15 residues. Germline CDR1 and CDR2: DFQATT and SNEGSKA (reference sequence). Losses at the gene ends were 5 bases for V and 2 bases for J; bases not matched to a gene: 9. Here the CDR3 reads CSADSALAATDTQYF. The CDR3 coding sequence is TGCAGTGCTGATAGTGCACTAGCGGCCACAGATACGCAGTATTTT.

In this sample, this clonotype turned up many times. This rearrangement joins TRBV30 to TRBJ2-3; perhaps TRBD1 as D (5 bases). This CDR3 is 12 amino acids long. Trimming shortened V by 1 base and J by 4 bases, and 6 bases separated the two germline ends. Per germline, CDR1 GTSNPN and CDR2 SVGIG (reference sequence). This CDR3 is CAWSEGADTQYF. CDR3 bases: TGTGCCTGGAGTGAAGGGGCAGATACGCAGTATTTT. Complete variable domain (other parts from reference TRBV30 and TRBJ2-3): SQTIHQWPATLVQPVGSPLSLECTVEGTSNPNLYWYRQAAGRGLQLLFYSVGIGQISSEVPQNLSASRPQDRQFILSSKKLLLSDSGFYLCAWSEGADTQYFGPGTRLTVL.

This clonotype was seen at least ten times. The chain recombines TRBV7-9 with TRBJ1-6, with 8 bases that match TRBD1. The CDR3 contains 13 residues. CDR1 and CDR2 (germline): SEHNR, FQNEAQ (reference sequence). Trimming removed 4 bases from V and 8 bases from J; junction bases left unmatched: 1. This chain's CDR3 is CASSSTGDSPLHF. The CDR3 region has the DNA TGTGCCAGCAGCTCGACAGGGGATTCACCCCTCCACTTT.

V and J are TRBV7-2 and TRBJ2-3; D uncertain. This CDR3 region has 13 residues. Germline lookup yields CDR1 SGHTA and CDR2 FQGNSA. Trimming removed 5 bases at V and 4 bases at J, with 10 bases between. This CDR3 is CASSPTGADTQYF. DNA of the CDR3: TGTGCCAGCAGCCCGACTGGGGCAGATACGCAGTATTTT. Combining the CDR3 with reference TRBV7-2 and TRBJ2-3 gives the whole variable domain GAGVSQSPSNKVTEKGKDVELRCDPISGHTALYWYRQSLGQGLEFLIYFQGNSAPDKSGLPSDRFSAERTGGSVSTLTIQRTQQEDSAVYLCASSPTGADTQYFGPGTRLTVL.

This clonotype has only a few counts. This chain joins TRBV20-1 and TRBJ2-5; TRBD2 aligns across 9 bases. This CDR3 comprises 13 residues. Germline trimming cut 5 bases from V and 5 bases from J; bases unmatched to any gene: 6. Germline-derived CDR1 and CDR2 are DFQATT and SNEGSKA (reference sequence). The CDR3 DNA reads TGCAGTGCTTCCGGGACTAGCAGGGAGACCCAGTACTTC. Translated, it gives CSASGTSRETQYF.

This clonotype was found a few times. The V gene is TRBV4-3, the J gene TRBJ2-3; the D is unclear. Trimming took 1 base from V and 4 from J, leaving 12 bases between them. Germline V gives CDR1 LGHNA, CDR2 YSLEER. The CDR3 has 15 residues. CDR3 nucleotide sequence: TGCGCCAGCAGCCAAGGTCGTGCCCCGGCAGATACGCAGTATTTT. This gives the protein CASSQGRAPADTQYF.

This clonotype appeared a few times. V usage is TRBV24-1 and J usage is TRBJ1-2; D ambiguous. Trimming cost V 8 bases and J 3 bases, with 15 bases left between them. This CDR3 has 14 residues. Germline V gene sequence: CDR1 KGHDR, CDR2 SFDVKD. This CDR3 is CATMGSGYHYGYTF. CDR3 nucleotides: TGTGCCACCATGGGGTCGGGGTATCACTATGGCTACACCTTC.

The sample holds a few counts of this clonotype. The V gene is TRBV27, the J gene TRBJ2-3; D assignment may be TRBD1 or TRBD2 (7 bases each). This CDR3 comprises 15 residues. Germline V CDR1 and CDR2: MNHEY, SMNVEV (reference sequence). V shed 2 bases and J shed 4 bases, with 13 bases lying between them. CDR3 loop: CASSLLPGGADTQYF. DNA of the CDR3: TGTGCCAGCAGTTTACTTCCAGGGGGGGCAGATACGCAGTATTTT.